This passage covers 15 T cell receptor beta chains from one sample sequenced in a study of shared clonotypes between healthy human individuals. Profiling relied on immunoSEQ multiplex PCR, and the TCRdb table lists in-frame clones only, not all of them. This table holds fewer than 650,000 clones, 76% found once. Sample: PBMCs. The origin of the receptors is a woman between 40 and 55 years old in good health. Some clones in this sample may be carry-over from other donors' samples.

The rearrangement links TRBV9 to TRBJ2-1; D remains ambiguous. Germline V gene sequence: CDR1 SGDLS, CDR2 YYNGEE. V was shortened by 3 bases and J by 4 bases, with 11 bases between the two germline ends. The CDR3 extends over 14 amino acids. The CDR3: CASSAVGAYNEQFF. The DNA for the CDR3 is TGTGCCAGCAGCGCGGTAGGCGCGTACAATGAGCAGTTCTTC.

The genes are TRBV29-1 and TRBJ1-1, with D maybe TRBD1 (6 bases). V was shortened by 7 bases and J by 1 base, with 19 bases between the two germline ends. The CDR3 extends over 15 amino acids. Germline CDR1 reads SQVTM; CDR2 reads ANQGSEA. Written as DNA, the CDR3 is TGCAGCGCCAAGTATAGGGGGGACCCGAACACTGAAGCTTTCTTT. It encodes CSAKYRGDPNTEAFF.

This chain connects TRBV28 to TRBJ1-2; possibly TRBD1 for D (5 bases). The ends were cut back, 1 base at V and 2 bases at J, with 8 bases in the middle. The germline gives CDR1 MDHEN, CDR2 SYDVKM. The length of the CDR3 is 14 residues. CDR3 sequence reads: CASSLFEGNYGYTF. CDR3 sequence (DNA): TGTGCCAGCAGTTTATTTGAGGGGAACTATGGCTACACCTTC.

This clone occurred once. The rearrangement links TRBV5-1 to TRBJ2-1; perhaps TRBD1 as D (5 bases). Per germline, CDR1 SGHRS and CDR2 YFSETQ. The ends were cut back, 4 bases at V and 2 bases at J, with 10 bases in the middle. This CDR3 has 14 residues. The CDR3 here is CASSPGQPYNEQFF. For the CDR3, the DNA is TGCGCCAGCAGCCCCGGACAACCCTACAATGAGCAGTTCTTC.

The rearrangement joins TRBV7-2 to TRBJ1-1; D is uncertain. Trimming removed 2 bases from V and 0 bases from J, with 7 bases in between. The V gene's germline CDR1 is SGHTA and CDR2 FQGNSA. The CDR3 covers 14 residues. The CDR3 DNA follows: TGTGCCAGCAGCTTACGACGGCTGAACACTGAAGCTTTCTTT. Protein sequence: CASSLRRLNTEAFF.

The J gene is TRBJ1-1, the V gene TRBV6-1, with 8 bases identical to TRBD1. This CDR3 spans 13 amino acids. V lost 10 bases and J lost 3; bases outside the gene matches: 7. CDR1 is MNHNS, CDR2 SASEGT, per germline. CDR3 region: CATNPTGDTEAFF. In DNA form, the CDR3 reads TGTGCCACTAACCCGACAGGGGACACTGAAGCTTTCTTT.

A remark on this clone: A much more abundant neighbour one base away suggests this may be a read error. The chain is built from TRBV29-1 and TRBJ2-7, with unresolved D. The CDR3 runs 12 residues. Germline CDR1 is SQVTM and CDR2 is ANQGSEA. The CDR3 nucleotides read TGCGGCGTTGTCACCGCCAGCGACGAGCAGTACTTC. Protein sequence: CGVVTASDEQYF.

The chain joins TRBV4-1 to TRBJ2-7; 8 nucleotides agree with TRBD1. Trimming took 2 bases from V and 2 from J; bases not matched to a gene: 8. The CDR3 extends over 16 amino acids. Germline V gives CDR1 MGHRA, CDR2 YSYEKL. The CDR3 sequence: CASSQSDRGAPYEQYF. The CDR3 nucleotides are TGCGCCAGCAGCCAATCCGACAGGGGCGCACCCTACGAGCAGTACTTC.

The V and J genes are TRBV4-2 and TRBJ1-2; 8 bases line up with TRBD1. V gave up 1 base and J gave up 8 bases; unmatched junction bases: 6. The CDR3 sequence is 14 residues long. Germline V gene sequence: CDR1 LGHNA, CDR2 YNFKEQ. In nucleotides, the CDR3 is TGTGCCAGCAGCCAAGCAGGACAGGGACGGGGCTACACCTTC. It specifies CASSQAGQGRGYTF.

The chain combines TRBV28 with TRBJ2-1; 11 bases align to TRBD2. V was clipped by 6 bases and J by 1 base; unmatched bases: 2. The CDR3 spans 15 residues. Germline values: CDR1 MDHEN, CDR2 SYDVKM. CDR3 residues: CASRSSGRSYNEQFF. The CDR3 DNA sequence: TGTGCCAGCAGGTCTAGCGGGAGGTCCTACAATGAGCAGTTCTTC.

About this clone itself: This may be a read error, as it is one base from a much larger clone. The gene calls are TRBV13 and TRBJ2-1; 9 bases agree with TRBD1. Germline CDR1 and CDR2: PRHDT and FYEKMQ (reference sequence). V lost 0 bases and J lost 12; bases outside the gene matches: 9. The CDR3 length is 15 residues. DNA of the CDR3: TGTGCCAGCAGCTTAGGGGGACAGGGTTTGCATGGGCAGTTCTTC. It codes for CASSLGGQGLHGQFF.

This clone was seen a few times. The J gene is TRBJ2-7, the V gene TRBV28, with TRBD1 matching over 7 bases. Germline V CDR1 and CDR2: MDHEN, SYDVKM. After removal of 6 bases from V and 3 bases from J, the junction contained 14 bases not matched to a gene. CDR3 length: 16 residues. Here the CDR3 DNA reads TGTGCCAGCAGGAGTTTTAACAAGCCAGGGGGCTACGAGCAGTACTTC. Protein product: CASRSFNKPGGYEQYF.

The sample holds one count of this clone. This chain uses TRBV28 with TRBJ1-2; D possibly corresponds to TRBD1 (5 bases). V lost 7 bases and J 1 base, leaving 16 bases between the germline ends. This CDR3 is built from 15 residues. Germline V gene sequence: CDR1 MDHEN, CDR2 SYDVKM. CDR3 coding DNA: TGTGCCAGCACCTCGGGAGGGGAGGATAACTATGGCTACACCTTC. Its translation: CASTSGGEDNYGYTF.

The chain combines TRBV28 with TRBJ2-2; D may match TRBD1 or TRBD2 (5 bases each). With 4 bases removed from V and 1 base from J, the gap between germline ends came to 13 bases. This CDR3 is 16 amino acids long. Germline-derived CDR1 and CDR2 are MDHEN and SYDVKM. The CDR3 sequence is CASSSPGTENTGELFF. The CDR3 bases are TGTGCCAGCAGTTCCCCCGGGACCGAGAACACCGGGGAGCTGTTTTTT.

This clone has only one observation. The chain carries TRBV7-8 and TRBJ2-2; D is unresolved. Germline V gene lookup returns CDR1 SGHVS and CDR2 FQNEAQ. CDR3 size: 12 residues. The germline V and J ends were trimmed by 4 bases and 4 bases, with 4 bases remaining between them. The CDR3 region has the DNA TGTGCCAGCAGCTACCTCACCGGGGAGCTGTTTTTT. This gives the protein CASSYLTGELFF. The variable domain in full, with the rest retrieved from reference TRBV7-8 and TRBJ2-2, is GAGVSQSPRYKVAKRGQDVALRCDPISGHVSLFWYQQALGQGPEFLTYFQNEAQLDKSGLPSDRFFAERPEGSVSTLKIQRTQQEDSAVYLCASSYLTGELFFGEGSRLTVL.